This T cell receptor (beta chain) comes out of a study of Ad26.COV2.S vaccination and SARS-CoV-2 variants. Study in general: Participant was drawn from the COV1001 Ad26.COV2.S trial arm. Intramuscular Ad26.COV2.S at 5x10^10 or 1x10^11 viral particles.

TCRdb's copy holds only in-frame clones and misses some; the assay was immunoSEQ multiplex PCR. The data hold about 440,000 clones, with approximately 88% observed a single time. The ends were cut back, 5 bases at V and 7 bases at J, with 23 bases in the middle. Germline V gene lookup returns CDR1 MDHEN and CDR2 SYDVKM. CDR3 length: 16 residues. Findings and caveats of the study: It was vaccine recipients, not placebo recipients, who had the higher spike-specific TCR breadth.

About this clone: Its target is not known.

Specified treatment: 15 to 20 received Ad26.COV2.S at low or high dose, single or two shots; several received placebo; per-sample allocation not given. Sampling happened 63 days after the first vaccine or placebo injection. The sequences come from peripheral blood, collected in a trial of Ad26.COV2.S vaccine versus placebo. The V and J genes are TRBV28 and TRBJ1-2, with a weak D call TRBD1 (5 bases). This TCR came from a person between 18 and 65 years old who received the Ad26.COV2.S COVID-19 vaccine or a placebo. CDR3 sequence: CASSPGLKGTLGGYTF. The CDR3 bases are TGTGCCAGCAGTCCGGGCCTAAAGGGGACCTTGGGTGGCTACACCTTC.